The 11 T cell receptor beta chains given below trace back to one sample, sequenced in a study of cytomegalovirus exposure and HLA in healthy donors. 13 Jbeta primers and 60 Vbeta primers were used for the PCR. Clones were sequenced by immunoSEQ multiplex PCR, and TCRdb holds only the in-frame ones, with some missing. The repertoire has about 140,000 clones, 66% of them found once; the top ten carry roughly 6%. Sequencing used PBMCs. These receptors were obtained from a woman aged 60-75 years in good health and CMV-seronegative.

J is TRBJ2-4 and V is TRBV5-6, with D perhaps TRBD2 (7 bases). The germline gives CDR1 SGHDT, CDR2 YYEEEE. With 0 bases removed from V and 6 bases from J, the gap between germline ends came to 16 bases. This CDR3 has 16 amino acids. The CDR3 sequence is CASSLAGGQITNIQYF. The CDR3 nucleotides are TGTGCCAGCAGCTTGGCCGGGGGGCAGATAACAAACATTCAGTACTTC. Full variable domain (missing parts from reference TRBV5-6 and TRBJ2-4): DAGVTQSPTHLIKTRGQQVTLRCSPKSGHDTVSWYQQALGQGPQFIFQYYEEEERQRGNFPDRFSGHQFPNYSSELNVNALLLGDSALYLCASSLAGGQITNIQYFGAGTRLSVL.

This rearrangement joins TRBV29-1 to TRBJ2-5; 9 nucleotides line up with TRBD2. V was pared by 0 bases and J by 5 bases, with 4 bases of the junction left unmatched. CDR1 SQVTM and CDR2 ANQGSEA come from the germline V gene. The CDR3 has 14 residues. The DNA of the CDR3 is TGCAGCGTTGAAGATCTTGCGGGGGGGGAGACCCAGTACTTC. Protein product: CSVEDLAGGETQYF.

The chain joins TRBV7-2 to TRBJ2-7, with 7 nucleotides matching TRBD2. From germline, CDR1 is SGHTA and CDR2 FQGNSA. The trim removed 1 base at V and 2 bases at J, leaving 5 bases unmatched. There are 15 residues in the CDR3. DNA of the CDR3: TGTGCCAGCAGCTTAGGAGGGAGGGCCACCTACGAGCAGTACTTC. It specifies CASSLGGRATYEQYF.

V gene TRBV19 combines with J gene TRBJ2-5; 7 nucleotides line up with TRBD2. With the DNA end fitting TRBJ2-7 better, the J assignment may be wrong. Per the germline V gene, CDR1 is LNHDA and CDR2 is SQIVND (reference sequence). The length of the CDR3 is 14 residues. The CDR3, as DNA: TGTGCCAGTAGTCGTCGGCTAGCGGCAGGCGAGCAGTACTTC. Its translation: CASSRRLAAGEQYF.

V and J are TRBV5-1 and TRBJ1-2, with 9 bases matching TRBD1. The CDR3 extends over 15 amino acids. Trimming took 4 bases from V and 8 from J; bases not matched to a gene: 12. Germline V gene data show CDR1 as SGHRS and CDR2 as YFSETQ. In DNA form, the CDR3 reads TGCGCCAGCAGCGTGGGACAGGGTAGGCGACGCGGCTACACCTTC. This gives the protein CASSVGQGRRRGYTF.

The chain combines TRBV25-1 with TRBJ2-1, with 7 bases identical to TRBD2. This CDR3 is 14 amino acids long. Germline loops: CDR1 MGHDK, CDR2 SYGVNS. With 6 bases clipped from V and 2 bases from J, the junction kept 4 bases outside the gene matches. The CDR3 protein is CASRGGGTYNEQFF. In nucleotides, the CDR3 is TGTGCCAGCAGGGGCGGGGGTACCTACAATGAGCAGTTCTTC.

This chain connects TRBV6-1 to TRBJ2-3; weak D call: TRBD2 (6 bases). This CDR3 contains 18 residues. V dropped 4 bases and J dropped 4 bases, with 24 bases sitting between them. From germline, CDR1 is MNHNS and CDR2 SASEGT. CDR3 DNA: TGTGCCAGCAGTGGATCTAGCGCCTCGCCACTAAGGGCAGATACGCAGTATTTT. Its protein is CASSGSSASPLRADTQYF.

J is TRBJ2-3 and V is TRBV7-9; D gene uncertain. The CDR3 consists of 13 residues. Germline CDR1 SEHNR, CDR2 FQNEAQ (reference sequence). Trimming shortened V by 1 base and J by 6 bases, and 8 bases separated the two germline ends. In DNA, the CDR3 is TGTGCCAGCAGCTTAGGCAGAACCGATACGCAGTATTTT. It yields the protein CASSLGRTDTQYF.

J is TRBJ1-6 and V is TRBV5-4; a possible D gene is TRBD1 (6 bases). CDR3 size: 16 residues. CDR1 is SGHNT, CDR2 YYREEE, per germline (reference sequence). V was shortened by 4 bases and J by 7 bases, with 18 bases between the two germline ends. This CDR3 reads CASSGGPGGGNSPLHF. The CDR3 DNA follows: TGTGCCAGCAGCGGGGGGCCGGGGGGAGGCAATTCACCCCTCCACTTT.

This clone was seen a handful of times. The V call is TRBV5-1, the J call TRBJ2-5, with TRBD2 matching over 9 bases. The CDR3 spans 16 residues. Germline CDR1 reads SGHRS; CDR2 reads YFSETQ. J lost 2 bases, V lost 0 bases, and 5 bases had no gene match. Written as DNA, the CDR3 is TGCGCCAGCAGCTTGGAGGCTAGCGGGAATCAAGAGACCCAGTACTTC. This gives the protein CASSLEASGNQETQYF.

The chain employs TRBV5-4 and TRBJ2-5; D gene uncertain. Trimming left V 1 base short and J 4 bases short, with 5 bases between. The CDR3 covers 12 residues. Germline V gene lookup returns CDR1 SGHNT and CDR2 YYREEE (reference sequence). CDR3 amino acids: CASSLPGETQYF. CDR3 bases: TGTGCCAGCAGCTTGCCAGGAGAGACCCAGTACTTC.